This TCR beta chain comes out of a study of T cells in localized non-small cell lung cancer. Study-level findings and limits: Median detection of top 100 tumor clones in adjacent lung was under 75 clones.

V lost 3 bases and J 7 bases, leaving 16 bases between the germline ends. Germline V gives CDR1 LNHDA, CDR2 SQIVND (reference sequence). CDR3 length: 15 amino acids. This table comes from immunoSEQ multiplex PCR, and its TCRdb copy is limited to in-frame clones, with some not included. The table shows just under 80,000 clones, with over 75% occurring only once. A note on this clone: Its antigen is unidentified.

Sequences were derived from peripheral blood, sampled before any cancer treatment. This chain joins TRBV19 and TRBJ2-1; D gene ambiguous. This sequence originates from a female donor at least 60 years old with stage I lung adenocarcinoma. For the CDR3, the DNA is TGTGCCAGTAGTATGCTCGAGCGACAACAAAATGAGCAGTTCTTC. Its protein is CASSMLERQQNEQFF.